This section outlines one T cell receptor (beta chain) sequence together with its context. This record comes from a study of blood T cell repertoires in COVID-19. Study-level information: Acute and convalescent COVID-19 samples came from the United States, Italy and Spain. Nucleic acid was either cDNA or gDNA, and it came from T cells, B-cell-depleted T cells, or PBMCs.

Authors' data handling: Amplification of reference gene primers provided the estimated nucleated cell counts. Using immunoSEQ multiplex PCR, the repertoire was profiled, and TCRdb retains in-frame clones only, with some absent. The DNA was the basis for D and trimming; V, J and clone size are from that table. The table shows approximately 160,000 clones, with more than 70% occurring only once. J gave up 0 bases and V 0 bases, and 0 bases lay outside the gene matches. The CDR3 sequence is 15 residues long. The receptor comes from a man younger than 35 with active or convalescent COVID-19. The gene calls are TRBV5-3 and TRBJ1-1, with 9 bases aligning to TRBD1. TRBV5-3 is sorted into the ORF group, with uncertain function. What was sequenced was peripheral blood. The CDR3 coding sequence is TGTGCCAGAAGCTTGGGGGACAGGGTGAACACTGAAGCTTTCTTT. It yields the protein CARSLGDRVNTEAFF.